The clone carrying this TCR beta chain was observed many times. As yet, its antigen is unknown. The CDR3 is 14 amino acids. Germline CDR1 reads MNHNS; CDR2 reads SASEGT. V shed 11 bases and J 3 bases; nucleotides not matched to a gene: 6. The entry originates in a study of beta chain features in type 1 diabetes. Sorting that relied on CD45RO/CCR7/CD25/CD127/CD95/CD27 yielded CD4+ naive, central memory, regulatory and stem cell-like memory cells. Every sorted population was more than 95% pure. General study points: Moderate but significant shortening of TCRB CDR3s was recorded in all four CD4+ subsets from Type 1 diabetes patients.

The isolated RNA, all of it, was reverse transcribed, so expressed TCRB transcripts were what got sequenced. Profiled with immunoSEQ multiplex PCR; TCRdb holds only in-frame clones, not every one. The repertoire holds 300,000 to 400,000 clones, with about 10% as singletons. The chain has TRBV6-1 and TRBJ2-6; 8 positions agree with TRBD1. Sequencing used central memory CD4+ T cells from blood. The receptor comes from a man aged 25-45 years with type 1 diabetes. This CDR3 is CACATGGGANVLTF. The CDR3 DNA sequence: TGTGCCTGCGCAACAGGGGGTGGGGCCAACGTCCTGACTTTC.